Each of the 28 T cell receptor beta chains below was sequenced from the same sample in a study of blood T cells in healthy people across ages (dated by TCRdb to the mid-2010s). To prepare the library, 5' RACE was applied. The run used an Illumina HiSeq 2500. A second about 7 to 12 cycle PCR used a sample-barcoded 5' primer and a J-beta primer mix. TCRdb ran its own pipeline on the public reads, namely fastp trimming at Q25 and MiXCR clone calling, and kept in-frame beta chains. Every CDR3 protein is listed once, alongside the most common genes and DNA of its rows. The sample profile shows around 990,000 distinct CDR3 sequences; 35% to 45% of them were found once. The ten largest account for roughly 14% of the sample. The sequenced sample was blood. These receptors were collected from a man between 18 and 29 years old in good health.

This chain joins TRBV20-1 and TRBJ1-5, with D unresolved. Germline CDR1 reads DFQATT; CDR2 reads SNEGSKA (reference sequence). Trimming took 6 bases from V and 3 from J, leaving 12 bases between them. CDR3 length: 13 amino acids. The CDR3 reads CSALREDNQPQHF. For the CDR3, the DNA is TGCAGTGCCTTGAGGGAGGACAATCAGCCCCAGCATTTT.

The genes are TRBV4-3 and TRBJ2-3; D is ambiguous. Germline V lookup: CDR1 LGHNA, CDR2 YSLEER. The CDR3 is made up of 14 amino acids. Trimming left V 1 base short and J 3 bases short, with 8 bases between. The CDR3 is CASSQARVTDTQYF. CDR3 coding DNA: TGCGCCAGCAGCCAAGCCCGGGTTACAGATACGCAGTATTTT.

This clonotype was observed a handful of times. The CDR3 DNA reads as TGCGCCAGCAGCTTGGCCGGGCAGGGGGGCGCAGATACGCAGTATTTT. Translated, it gives CASSLAGQGGADTQYF. V and J are TRBV5-1 and TRBJ2-3; possible D gene TRBD1, 7 bases. This CDR3 contains 16 residues. The V gene's germline CDR1 is SGHRS and CDR2 YFSETQ. Trimming left V 0 bases short and J 4 bases short, with 15 bases between. The entire variable domain, with the rest obtained from reference TRBV5-1 and TRBJ2-3, is as follows: KAGVTQTPRYLIKTRGQQVTLSCSPISGHRSVSWYQQTPGQGLQFLFEYFSETQRNKGNFPGRFSGRQFSNSRSEMNVSTLELGDSALYLCASSLAGQGGADTQYFGPGTRLTVL.

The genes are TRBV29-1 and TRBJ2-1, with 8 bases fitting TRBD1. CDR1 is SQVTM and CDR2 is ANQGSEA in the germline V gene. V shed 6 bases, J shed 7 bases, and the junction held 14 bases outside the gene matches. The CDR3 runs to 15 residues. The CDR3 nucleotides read TGCAGCGTCGAAAACTCGGACAGGGACCCGAATGAGCAGTTCTTC. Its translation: CSVENSDRDPNEQFF.

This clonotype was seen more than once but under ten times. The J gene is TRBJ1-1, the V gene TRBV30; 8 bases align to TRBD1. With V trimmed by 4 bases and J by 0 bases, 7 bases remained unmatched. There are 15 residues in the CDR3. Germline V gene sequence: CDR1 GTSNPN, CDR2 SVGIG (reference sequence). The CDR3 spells CAWNRDRRMNTEAFF. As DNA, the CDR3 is TGTGCCTGGAACCGGGACAGGAGGATGAACACTGAAGCTTTCTTT.

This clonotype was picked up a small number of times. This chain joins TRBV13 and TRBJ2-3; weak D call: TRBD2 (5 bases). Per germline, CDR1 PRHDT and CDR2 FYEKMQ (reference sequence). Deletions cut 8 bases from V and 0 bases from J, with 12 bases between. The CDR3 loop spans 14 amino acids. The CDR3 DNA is TGTGCCAGCCGCGGGTATACTAGCACAGATACGCAGTATTTT. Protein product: CASRGYTSTDTQYF.

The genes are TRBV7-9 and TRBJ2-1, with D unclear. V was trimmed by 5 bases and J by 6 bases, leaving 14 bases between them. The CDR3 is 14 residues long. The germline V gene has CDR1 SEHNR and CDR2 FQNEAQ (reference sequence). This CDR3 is CASSPDPSSNEQFF. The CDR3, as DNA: TGTGCCAGCAGCCCAGACCCATCGTCCAATGAGCAGTTCTTC.

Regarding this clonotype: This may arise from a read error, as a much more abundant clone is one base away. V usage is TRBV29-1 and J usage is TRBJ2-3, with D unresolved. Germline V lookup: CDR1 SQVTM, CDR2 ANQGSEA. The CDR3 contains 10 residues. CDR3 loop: CSGIGDAQYF. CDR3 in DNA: TGCAGCGGGATAGGAGATGCGCAGTATTTT.

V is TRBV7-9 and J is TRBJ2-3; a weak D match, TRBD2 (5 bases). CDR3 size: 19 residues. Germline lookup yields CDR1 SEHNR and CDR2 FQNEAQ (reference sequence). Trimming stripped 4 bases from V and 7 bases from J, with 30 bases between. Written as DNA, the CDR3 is TGTGCCAGCAGCTCGTCGACGCCCGCAGAGGGCCGACCCCTCTATACGCAGTATTTT. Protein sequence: CASSSSTPAEGRPLYTQYF.

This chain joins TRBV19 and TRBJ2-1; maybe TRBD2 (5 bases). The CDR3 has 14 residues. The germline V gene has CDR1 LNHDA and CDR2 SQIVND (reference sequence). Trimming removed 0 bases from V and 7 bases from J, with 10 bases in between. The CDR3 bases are TGTGCCAGTAGTATAGAGCTAGCCAATAATGAGCAGTTCTTC. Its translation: CASSIELANNEQFF.

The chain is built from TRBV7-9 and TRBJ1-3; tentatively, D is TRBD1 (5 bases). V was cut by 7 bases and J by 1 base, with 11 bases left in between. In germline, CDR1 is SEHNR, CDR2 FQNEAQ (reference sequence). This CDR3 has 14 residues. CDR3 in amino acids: CASTSGGSGNTIYF. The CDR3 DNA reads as TGTGCCAGCACCTCCGGGGGGTCTGGAAACACCATATATTTT.

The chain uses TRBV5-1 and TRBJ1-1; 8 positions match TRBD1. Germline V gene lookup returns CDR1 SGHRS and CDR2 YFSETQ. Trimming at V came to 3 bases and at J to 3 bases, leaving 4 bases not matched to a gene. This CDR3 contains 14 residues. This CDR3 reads CASSWGQDYTEAFF. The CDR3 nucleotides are TGCGCCAGCAGCTGGGGACAGGATTACACTGAAGCTTTCTTT.

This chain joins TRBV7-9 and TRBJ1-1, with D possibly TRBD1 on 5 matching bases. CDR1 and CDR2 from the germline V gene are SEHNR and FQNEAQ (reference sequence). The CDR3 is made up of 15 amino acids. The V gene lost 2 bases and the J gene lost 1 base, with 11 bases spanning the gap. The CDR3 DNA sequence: TGTGCCAGCAGCTTATCCCCCGGGACGAACACTGAAGCTTTCTTT. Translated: CASSLSPGTNTEAFF. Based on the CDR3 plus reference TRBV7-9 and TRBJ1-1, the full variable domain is DTGVSQNPRHKITKRGQNVTFRCDPISEHNRLYWYRQTLGQGPEFLTYFQNEAQLEKSRLLSDRFSAERPKGSFSTLEIQRTEQGDSAMYLCASSLSPGTNTEAFFGQGTRLTVV.

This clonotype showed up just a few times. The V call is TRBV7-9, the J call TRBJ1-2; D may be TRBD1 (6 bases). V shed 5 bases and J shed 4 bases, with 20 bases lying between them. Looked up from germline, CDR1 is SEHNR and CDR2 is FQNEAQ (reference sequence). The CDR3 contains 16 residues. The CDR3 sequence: CASSPGVGQGPYGYTF. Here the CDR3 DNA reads TGTGCCAGCAGCCCCGGCGTAGGGCAGGGGCCCTATGGCTACACCTTC. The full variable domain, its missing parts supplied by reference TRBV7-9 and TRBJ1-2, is DTGVSQNPRHKITKRGQNVTFRCDPISEHNRLYWYRQTLGQGPEFLTYFQNEAQLEKSRLLSDRFSAERPKGSFSTLEIQRTEQGDSAMYLCASSPGVGQGPYGYTFGSGTRLTVV.

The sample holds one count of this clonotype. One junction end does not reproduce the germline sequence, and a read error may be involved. CDR3: CTSRVQGSGYEQYF. In DNA, the CDR3 is TGTACCAGCAGGGTACAGGGTTCGGGCTACGAGCAGTACTTC. V usage is TRBV2 and J usage is TRBJ2-7, with D perhaps matching TRBD1 (6 bases). Germline CDR1 and CDR2: SNHLY and FYNNEI. The CDR3 has 14 amino acids.

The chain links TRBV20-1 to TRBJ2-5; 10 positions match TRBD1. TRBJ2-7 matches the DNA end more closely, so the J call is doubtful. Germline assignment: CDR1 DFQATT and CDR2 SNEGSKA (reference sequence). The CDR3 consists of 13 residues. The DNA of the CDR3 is TGCAGTGCCGCGAGGGACAGGGGCTACGAGCAGTACTTC. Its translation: CSAARDRGYEQYF.

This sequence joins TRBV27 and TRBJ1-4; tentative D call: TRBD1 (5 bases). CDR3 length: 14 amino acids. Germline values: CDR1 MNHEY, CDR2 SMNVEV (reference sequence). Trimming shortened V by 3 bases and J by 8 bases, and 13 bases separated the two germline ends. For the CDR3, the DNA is TGTGCCAGCAGTTTCTCAGGGTTGGAGGAAAAACTGTTTTTT. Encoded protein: CASSFSGLEEKLFF.

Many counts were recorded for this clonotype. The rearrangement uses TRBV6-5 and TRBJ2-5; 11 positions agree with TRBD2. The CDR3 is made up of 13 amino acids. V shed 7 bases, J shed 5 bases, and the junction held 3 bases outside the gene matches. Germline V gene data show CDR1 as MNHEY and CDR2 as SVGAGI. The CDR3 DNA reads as TGTGCCAGCACAACTAGCGGGGGTGAGACCCAGTACTTC. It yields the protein CASTTSGGETQYF.

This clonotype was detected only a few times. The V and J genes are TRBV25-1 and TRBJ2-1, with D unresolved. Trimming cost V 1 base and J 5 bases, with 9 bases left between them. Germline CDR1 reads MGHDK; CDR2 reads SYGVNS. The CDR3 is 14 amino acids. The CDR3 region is CASSEWTENNEQFF. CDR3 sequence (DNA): TGTGCCAGCAGTGAATGGACGGAGAACAATGAGCAGTTCTTC.

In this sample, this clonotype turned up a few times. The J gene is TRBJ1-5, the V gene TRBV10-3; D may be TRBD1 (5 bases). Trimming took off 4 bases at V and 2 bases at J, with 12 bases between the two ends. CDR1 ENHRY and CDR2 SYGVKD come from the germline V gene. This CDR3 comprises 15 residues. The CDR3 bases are TGTGCCATCAGTGCCGGGACCTCAGGCAATCAGCCCCAGCATTTT. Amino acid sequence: CAISAGTSGNQPQHF.

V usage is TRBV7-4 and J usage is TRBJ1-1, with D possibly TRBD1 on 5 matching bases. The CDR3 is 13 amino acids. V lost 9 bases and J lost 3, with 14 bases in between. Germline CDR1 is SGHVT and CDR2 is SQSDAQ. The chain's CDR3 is CASGAGYYTEAFF. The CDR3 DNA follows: TGTGCCAGTGGGGCAGGGTACTACACTGAAGCTTTCTTT. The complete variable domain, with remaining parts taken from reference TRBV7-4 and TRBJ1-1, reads GAGVSQSPRYKVAKRGRDVALRCDSISGHVTLYWYRQTLGQGSEVLTYSQSDAQRDKSGRPSGRFSAERPERSVSTLKIQRTEQGDSAVYLCASGAGYYTEAFFGQGTRLTVV.

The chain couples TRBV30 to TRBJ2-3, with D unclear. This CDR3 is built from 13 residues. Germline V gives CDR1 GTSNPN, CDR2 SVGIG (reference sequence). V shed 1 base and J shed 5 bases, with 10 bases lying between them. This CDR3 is CAWSADWKDTQYF. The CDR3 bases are TGTGCCTGGAGTGCAGACTGGAAAGATACGCAGTATTTT.

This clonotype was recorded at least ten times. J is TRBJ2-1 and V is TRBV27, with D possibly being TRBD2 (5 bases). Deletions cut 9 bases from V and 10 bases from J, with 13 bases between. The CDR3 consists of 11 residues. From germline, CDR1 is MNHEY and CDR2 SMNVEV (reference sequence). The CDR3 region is CASLGGGEQFF. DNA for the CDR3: TGTGCCAGTTTGGGCGGAGGAGAGCAGTTCTTC.

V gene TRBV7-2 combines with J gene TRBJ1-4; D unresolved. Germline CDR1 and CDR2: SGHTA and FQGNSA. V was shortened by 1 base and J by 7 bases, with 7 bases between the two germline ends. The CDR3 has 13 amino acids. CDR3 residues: CASSLGFLEKLFF. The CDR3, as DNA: TGTGCCAGCAGCTTAGGGTTCCTTGAAAAACTGTTTTTT. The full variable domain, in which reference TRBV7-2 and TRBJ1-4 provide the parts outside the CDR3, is GAGVSQSPSNKVTEKGKDVELRCDPISGHTALYWYRQSLGQGLEFLIYFQGNSAPDKSGLPSDRFSAERTGGSVSTLTIQRTQQEDSAVYLCASSLGFLEKLFFGSGTQLSVL.

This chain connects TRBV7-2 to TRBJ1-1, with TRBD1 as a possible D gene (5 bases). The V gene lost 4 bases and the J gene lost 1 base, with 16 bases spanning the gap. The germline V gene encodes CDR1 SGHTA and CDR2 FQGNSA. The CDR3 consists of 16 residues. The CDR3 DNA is TGTGCCAGCAGCTATGGGGCTAGAACAGAGAACACTGAAGCTTTCTTT. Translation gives CASSYGARTENTEAFF.

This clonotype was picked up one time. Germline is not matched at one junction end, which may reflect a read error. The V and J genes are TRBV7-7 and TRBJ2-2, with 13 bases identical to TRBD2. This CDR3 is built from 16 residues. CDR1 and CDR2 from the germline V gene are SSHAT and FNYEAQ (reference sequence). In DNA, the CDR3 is TGTGCTAGCAGGCCACTAGCGGGGGGGCCGTCCGGGGAGCTGTTTTTT. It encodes CASRPLAGGPSGELFF.

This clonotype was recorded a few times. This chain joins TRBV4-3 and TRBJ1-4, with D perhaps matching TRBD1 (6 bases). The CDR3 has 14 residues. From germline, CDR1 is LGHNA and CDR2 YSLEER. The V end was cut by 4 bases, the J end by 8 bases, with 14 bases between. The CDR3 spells CASSPGAHREKLFF. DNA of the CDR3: TGCGCCAGCAGCCCGGGGGCGCATCGGGAAAAACTGTTTTTT.

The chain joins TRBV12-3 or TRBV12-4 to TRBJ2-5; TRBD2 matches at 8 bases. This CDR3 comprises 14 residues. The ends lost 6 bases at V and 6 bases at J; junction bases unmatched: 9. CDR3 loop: CASSRSGGRKTQYF. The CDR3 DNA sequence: TGTGCCAGCAGCCGAAGCGGGGGTAGGAAGACCCAGTACTTC.